The next 17 T cell receptor beta chains were all read from a single sample in a study of cytomegalovirus exposure and HLA in healthy donors. Assay used: immunoSEQ multiplex PCR; TCRdb lists only in-frame clones, some missing. The sample lists 70,000 or so clones; approximately 95% were seen once. Sequenced: PBMCs. The receptors come from a man younger than 35 in good health and CMV-seropositive.

This chain connects TRBV28 to TRBJ2-1, with 13 bases matching TRBD2. The junction had 3 bases not matched to a gene; V was cut back by 4 bases and J by 6 bases. Per the germline V gene, CDR1 is MDHEN and CDR2 is SYDVKM. This CDR3 has 15 amino acids. The CDR3: CASSWTSGRRNEQFF. CDR3 bases: TGTGCCAGCAGTTGGACTAGCGGGAGACGCAATGAGCAGTTCTTC.

This chain connects TRBV27 to TRBJ2-1; D gene ambiguous. The CDR3 totals 14 residues. V lost 0 bases, J lost 7 bases, and 10 bases lay in between. The germline V gene has CDR1 MNHEY and CDR2 SMNVEV (reference sequence). The DNA for the CDR3 is TGTGCCAGCAGTTTATCTGTCTCAACTAATGAGCAGTTCTTC. It is translated as CASSLSVSTNEQFF.

This CDR3 reads CASSPGTYTYNEQFF. The CDR3 DNA reads as TGCGCCAGCAGTCCCGGGACATATACCTACAATGAGCAGTTCTTC. The rearrangement joins TRBV5-1 to TRBJ2-1, with a weak D call TRBD1 (6 bases). Germline-derived CDR1 and CDR2 are SGHRS and YFSETQ. The CDR3 is made up of 15 amino acids. V was cut by 5 bases and J by 2 bases, with 14 bases left in between.

The J gene is TRBJ1-2, the V gene TRBV7-9; possibly TRBD1 for D (6 bases). With 3 bases removed from V and 6 bases from J, the gap between germline ends came to 17 bases. CDR1 is SEHNR, CDR2 FQNEAQ, per germline (reference sequence). The CDR3 consists of 15 residues. The CDR3 here is CASSFVGHGGDGYTF. CDR3 DNA sequence: TGTGCCAGCAGCTTTGTGGGACACGGAGGAGATGGCTACACCTTC.

This chain connects TRBV15 to TRBJ2-7; D uncertain. This CDR3 has 14 residues. Trimming removed 4 bases at V and 1 base at J, with 11 bases between. CDR1 and CDR2 (germline): LNHNV, YYDKDF (reference sequence). The CDR3, as DNA: TGTGCCACCAGCACATCGGGTGCGTCCTACGAGCAGTACTTC. It translates to CATSTSGASYEQYF.

The chain recombines TRBV27 with TRBJ1-1, with D maybe TRBD1 (5 bases). The CDR3 runs 14 residues. CDR1 is MNHEY, CDR2 SMNVEV, per germline (reference sequence). The V and J ends lost 6 bases and 3 bases respectively, with 14 bases between them. The CDR3 sequence: CASSSQGIHTEAFF. The CDR3 DNA reads TGTGCCAGCAGCTCCCAGGGAATCCACACTGAAGCTTTCTTT.

This chain links TRBV5-1 with TRBJ2-1, with TRBD2 identical over 7 bases. Per germline, CDR1 SGHRS and CDR2 YFSETQ. V gave up 0 bases and J gave up 15 bases; unmatched junction bases: 12. This CDR3 has 14 amino acids. The CDR3 spells CASSLGLAGRVLFF. In DNA form, the CDR3 reads TGCGCCAGCAGCTTGGGACTAGCAGGGAGAGTTCTGTTCTTC.

This chain uses TRBV19 with TRBJ2-1, with TRBD2 as a possible D gene (6 bases). The germline CDR1 and CDR2 sequences are LNHDA and SQIVND (reference sequence). CDR3 size: 15 residues. The V end was cut by 0 bases, the J end by 0 bases, with 6 bases between. CDR3 coding DNA: TGTGCCAGTAGTATAGACGGGAGCTCCTACAATGAGCAGTTCTTC. It codes for CASSIDGSSYNEQFF. The full variable domain, in which reference TRBV19 and TRBJ2-1 provide the parts outside the CDR3, is DGGITQSPKYLFRKEGQNVTLSCEQNLNHDAMYWYRQDPGQGLRLIYYSQIVNDFQKGDIAEGYSVSREKKESFPLTVTSAQKNPTAFYLCASSIDGSSYNEQFFGPGTRLTVL.

The CDR3 DNA follows: TGTGCCAGCAGTTTGATCGGGACAGCAGGGAACATTCAGTACTTC. It codes for CASSLIGTAGNIQYF. The chain is built from TRBV27 and TRBJ2-4; TRBD1 matches 7 bases. The V gene end was trimmed by 3 bases and the J gene end by 7 bases; junction bases not matched to a gene: 9. The CDR3 runs 15 residues. Looked up from germline, CDR1 is MNHEY and CDR2 is SMNVEV (reference sequence).

This rearrangement joins TRBV11-3 to TRBJ2-7; the match to TRBD2 covers 8 bases. The germline gives CDR1 SGHNT, CDR2 YENEEA. The CDR3 is 14 residues long. V lost 2 bases, J lost 3 bases, and 3 bases stayed unmatched. For the CDR3, the DNA is TGTGCCAGCAGCTTAAAGCGGGAGAACTACGAGCAGTACTTC. This encodes CASSLKRENYEQYF.

In DNA, the CDR3 is TGTGCCAGCAGTTCGGACAGGGTCTTATCTGGGGCCAACGTCCTGACTTTC. This sequence encodes CASSSDRVLSGANVLTF. V usage is TRBV28 and J usage is TRBJ2-6, with 8 bases lining up with TRBD1. CDR1 and CDR2 from the germline V gene are MDHEN and SYDVKM. This CDR3 comprises 17 residues. V gave up 4 bases and J gave up 1 base; unmatched junction bases: 6.

The rearrangement joins TRBV5-5 to TRBJ1-2; D unresolved. V gave up 1 base and J gave up 6 bases, with 16 bases separating them. The length of the CDR3 is 15 residues. The germline CDR1 and CDR2 sequences are SGHKS and YYEKEE (reference sequence). In DNA form, the CDR3 reads TGTGCCAGCAGCTTGAGAGGGTGGGCGGCGGATGGCTACACCTTC. Amino acid sequence: CASSLRGWAADGYTF.

The chain combines TRBV5-1 with TRBJ1-5, with D possibly matching TRBD1 (5 bases). This CDR3 region has 15 residues. Trimming took off 0 bases at V and 0 bases at J, with 7 bases between the two ends. From germline, CDR1 is SGHRS and CDR2 YFSETQ. The CDR3: CASSLGQSSNQPQHF. In DNA form, the CDR3 reads TGCGCCAGCAGCTTGGGACAGAGTAGCAATCAGCCCCAGCATTTT.

This clone was seen more than once but under ten times. The genes are TRBV7-9 and TRBJ2-2; the D gene is possibly TRBD2 (5 bases). Between the trimmed V and J ends, which lost 2 bases and 8 bases, there was a span of 12 bases. This CDR3 is 14 amino acids long. The germline V gene encodes CDR1 SEHNR and CDR2 FQNEAQ (reference sequence). CDR3 amino acids: CASSLRREKGELFF. The DNA of the CDR3 is TGTGCCAGCAGCTTAAGAAGGGAGAAGGGGGAGCTGTTTTTT.

The rearrangement links TRBV5-1 to TRBJ2-1, with 11 nucleotides matching TRBD2. The J segment lost 3 bases and the V segment lost 3 bases, leaving 14 bases of the junction unmatched. Germline V gives CDR1 SGHRS, CDR2 YFSETQ. There are 19 residues in the CDR3. CDR3 coding DNA: TGCGCCAGCAGCTCCCCCACTAGCGGGAGAAACCCAAACTACAATGAGCAGTTCTTC. Amino acid sequence: CASSSPTSGRNPNYNEQFF.

This chain links TRBV18 with TRBJ1-1; 7 bases line up with TRBD1. The CDR3 extends over 15 amino acids. The V segment lost 2 bases and the J segment 2 bases; nucleotides outside the gene matches: 5. CDR1 and CDR2 from the germline V gene are KGHSH and LQKENI. CDR3 nucleotide sequence: TGTGCCAGCTCACCAGGGTCAGGGGGAAACACTGAAGCTTTCTTT. Amino acids: CASSPGSGGNTEAFF. The variable domain in full, with the rest retrieved from reference TRBV18 and TRBJ1-1, is NAGVMQNPRHLVRRRGQEARLRCSPMKGHSHVYWYRQLPEEGLKFMVYLQKENIIDESGMPKERFSAEFPKEGPSILRIQQVVRGDSAAYFCASSPGSGGNTEAFFGQGTRLTVV.

The chain links TRBV29-1 to TRBJ2-7, with 8 positions matching TRBD1. Germline CDR1 SQVTM, CDR2 ANQGSEA. The length of the CDR3 is 10 residues. V shed 4 bases and J 7 bases; nucleotides not matched to a gene: 0. Here the CDR3 reads CSVGQGEQYF. The CDR3 nucleotides are TGCAGCGTTGGACAGGGGGAGCAGTACTTC.